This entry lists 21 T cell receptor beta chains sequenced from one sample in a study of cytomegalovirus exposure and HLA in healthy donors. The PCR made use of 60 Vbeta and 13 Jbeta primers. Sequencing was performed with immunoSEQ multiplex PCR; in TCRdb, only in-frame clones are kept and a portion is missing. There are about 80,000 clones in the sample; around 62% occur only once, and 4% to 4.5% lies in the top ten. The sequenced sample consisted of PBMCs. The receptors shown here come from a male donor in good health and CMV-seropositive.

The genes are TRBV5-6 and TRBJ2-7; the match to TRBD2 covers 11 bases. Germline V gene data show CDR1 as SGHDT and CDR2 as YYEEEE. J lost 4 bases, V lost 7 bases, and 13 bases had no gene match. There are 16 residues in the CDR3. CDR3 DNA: TGTGCCAGCCTCTTGGGGGGGCTAGCGGGGGGATACGAGCAGTACTTC. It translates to CASLLGGLAGGYEQYF.

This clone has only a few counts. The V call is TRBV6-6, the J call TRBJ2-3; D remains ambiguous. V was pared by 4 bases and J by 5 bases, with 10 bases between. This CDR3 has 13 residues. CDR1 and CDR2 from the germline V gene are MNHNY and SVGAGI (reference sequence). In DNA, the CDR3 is TGTGCCAGCAGTTCCCCCCCGGGAGATACGCAGTATTTT. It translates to CASSSPPGDTQYF.

The CDR3 region is CSLRDSNTGELFF. In DNA, the CDR3 is TGCAGCCTCCGGGATTCTAACACCGGGGAGCTGTTTTTT. The chain has TRBV29-1 and TRBJ2-2; D might be TRBD2 (5 bases). CDR1 is SQVTM and CDR2 is ANQGSEA in the germline V gene. The CDR3 runs 13 residues. Trimming cost V 8 bases and J 2 bases, with 12 bases left between them.

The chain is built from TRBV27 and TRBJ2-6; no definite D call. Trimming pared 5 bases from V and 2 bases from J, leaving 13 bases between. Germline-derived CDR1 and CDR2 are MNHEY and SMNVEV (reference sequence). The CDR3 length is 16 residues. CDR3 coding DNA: TGTGCCAGCAGTCCCTTCCGACGGGCTGGGGCCAACGTCCTGACTTTC. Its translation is CASSPFRRAGANVLTF.

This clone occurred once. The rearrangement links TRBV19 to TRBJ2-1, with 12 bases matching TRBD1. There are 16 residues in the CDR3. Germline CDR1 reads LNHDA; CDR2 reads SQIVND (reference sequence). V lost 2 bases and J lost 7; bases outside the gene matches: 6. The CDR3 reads CASSITGQGAHNEQFF. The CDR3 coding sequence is TGTGCCAGTAGTATAACGGGACAGGGGGCGCATAATGAGCAGTTCTTC.

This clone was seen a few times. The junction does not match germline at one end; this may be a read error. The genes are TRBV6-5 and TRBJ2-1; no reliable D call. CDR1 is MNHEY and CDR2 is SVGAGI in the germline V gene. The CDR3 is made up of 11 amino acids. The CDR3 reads CASSSHNEQFF. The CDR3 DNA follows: TGTGCCAGCAGCTCCCACAATGAGCAGTTCTTC.

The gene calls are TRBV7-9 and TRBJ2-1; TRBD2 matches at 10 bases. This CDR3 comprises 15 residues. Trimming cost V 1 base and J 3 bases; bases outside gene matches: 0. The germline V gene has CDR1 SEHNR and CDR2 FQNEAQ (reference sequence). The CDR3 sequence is CASSLVAGGYNEQFF. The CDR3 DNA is TGTGCCAGCAGCTTAGTAGCGGGGGGCTACAATGAGCAGTTCTTC. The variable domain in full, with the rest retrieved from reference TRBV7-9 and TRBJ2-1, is DTGVSQNPRHKITKRGQNVTFRCDPISEHNRLYWYRQTLGQGPEFLTYFQNEAQLEKSRLLSDRFSAERPKGSFSTLEIQRTEQGDSAMYLCASSLVAGGYNEQFFGPGTRLTVL.

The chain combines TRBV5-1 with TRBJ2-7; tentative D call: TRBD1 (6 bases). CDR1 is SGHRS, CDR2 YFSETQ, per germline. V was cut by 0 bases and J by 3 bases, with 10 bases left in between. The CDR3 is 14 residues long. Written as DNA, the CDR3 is TGCGCCAGCAGCTTGGCAGGGGCCGGCTACGAGCAGTACTTC. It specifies CASSLAGAGYEQYF.

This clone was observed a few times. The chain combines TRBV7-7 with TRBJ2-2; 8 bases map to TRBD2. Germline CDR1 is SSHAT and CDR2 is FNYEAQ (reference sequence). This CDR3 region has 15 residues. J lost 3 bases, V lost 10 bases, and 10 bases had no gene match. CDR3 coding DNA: TGTGCCATCCCAATAGTTAGCGGGGACACCGGGGAGCTGTTTTTT. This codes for CAIPIVSGDTGELFF.

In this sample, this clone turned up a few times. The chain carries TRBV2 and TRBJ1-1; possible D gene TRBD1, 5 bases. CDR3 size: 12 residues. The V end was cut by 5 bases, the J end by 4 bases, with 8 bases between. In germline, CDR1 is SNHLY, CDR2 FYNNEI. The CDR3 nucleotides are TGTGCCAGCAGTTGGAGGGGCACTGAAGCTTTCTTT. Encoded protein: CASSWRGTEAFF.

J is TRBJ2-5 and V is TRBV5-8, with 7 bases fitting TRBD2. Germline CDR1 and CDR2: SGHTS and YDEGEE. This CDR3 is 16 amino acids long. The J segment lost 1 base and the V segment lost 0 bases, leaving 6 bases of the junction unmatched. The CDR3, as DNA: TGTGCCAGCAGCTTGGGAGGACTAGTTGGCCAAGAGACCCAGTACTTC. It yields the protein CASSLGGLVGQETQYF.

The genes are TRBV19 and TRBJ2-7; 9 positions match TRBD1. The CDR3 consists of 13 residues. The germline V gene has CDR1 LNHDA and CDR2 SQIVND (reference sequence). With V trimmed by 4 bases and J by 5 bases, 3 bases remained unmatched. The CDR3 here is CASSTQGAHEQYF. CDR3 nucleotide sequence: TGTGCCAGTAGTACACAGGGGGCCCACGAGCAGTACTTC.

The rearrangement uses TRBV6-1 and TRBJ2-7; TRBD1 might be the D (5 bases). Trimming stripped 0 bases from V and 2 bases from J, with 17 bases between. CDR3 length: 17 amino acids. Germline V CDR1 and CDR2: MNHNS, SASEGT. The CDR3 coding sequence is TGTGCCAGCAGTGAAGCGCTCTTAGGGGCCGCAGCCTACGAGCAGTACTTC. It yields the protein CASSEALLGAAAYEQYF.

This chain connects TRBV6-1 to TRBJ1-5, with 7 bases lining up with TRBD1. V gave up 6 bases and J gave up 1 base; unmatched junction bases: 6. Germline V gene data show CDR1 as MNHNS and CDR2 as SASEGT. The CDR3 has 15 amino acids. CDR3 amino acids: CASRNRDRSNQPQHF. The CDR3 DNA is TGTGCCAGCAGAAACCGGGACAGAAGCAATCAGCCCCAGCATTTT.

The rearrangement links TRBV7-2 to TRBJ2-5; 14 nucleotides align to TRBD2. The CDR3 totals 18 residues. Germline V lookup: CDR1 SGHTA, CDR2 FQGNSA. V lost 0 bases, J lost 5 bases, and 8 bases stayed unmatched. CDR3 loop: CASSLAVTSGRAGETQYF. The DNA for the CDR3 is TGTGCCAGCAGCTTAGCCGTGACTAGCGGGAGGGCCGGGGAGACCCAGTACTTC.

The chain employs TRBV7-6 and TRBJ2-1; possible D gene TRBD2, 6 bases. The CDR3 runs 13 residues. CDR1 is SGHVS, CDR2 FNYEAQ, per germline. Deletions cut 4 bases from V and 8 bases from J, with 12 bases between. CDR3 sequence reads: CASSSGLRDEQFF. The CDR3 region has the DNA TGTGCCAGCAGCTCGGGACTCCGGGATGAGCAGTTCTTC.

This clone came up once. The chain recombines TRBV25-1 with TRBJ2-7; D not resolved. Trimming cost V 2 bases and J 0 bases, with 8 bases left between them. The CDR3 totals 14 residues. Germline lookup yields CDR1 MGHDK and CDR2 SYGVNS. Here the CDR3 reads CASSETESSYEQYF. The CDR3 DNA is TGTGCCAGCAGTGAAACGGAGAGCTCCTACGAGCAGTACTTC.

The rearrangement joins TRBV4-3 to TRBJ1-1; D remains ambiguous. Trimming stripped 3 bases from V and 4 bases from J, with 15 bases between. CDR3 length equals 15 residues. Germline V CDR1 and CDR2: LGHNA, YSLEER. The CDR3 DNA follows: TGCGCCAGCAGCCACCGTGCCTGGGAGAGCACTGAAGCTTTCTTT. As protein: CASSHRAWESTEAFF.

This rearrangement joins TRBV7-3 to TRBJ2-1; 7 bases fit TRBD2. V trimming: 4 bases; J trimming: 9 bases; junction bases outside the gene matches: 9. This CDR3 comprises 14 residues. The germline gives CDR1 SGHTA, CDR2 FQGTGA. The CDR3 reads CASSWEGSGGEQFF. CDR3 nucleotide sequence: TGTGCCAGCAGCTGGGAGGGGTCGGGGGGTGAGCAGTTCTTC.

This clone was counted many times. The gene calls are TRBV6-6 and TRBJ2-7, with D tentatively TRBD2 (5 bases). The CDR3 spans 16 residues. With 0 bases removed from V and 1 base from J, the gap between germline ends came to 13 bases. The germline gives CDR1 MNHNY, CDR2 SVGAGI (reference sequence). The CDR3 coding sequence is TGTGCCAGCAGTTACTCGTCCGCGGGTGCTTCCTACGAGCAGTACTTC. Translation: CASSYSSAGASYEQYF.

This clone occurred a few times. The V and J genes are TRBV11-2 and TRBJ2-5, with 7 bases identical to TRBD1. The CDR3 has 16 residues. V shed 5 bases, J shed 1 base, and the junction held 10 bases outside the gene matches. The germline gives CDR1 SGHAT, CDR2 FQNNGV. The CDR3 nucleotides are TGTGCCAGCAGCCCCTACCTCGACAGGGCCCAAGAGACCCAGTACTTC. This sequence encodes CASSPYLDRAQETQYF.